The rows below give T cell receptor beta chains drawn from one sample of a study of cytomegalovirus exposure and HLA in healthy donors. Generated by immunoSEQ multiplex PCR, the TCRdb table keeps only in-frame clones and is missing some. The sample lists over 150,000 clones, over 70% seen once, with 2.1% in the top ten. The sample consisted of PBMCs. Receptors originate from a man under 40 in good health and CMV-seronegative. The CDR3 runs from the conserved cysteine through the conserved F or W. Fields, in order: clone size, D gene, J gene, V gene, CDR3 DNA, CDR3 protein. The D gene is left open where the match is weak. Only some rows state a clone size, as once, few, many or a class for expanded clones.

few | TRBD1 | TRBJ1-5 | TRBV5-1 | TGCGCCAGCAGCTTAGGGGACAGGGGGCCCACAGGTCCCCAGCATTTT | CASSLGDRGPTGPQHF
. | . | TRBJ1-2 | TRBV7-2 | TGTGCCAGCAGCCACGGGACACAGCTCTATGGCTACACCTTC | CASSHGTQLYGYTF
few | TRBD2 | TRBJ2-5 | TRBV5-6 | TGTGCCAGCAGCTTGGGAGATCTAGCGGGGGACGGAGAGACCCAGTACTTC | CASSLGDLAGDGETQYF
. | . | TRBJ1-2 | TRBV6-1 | TGTGCCAGCAGTGAAGCGATGGGGGACTCCTATGGCTACACCTTC | CASSEAMGDSYGYTF
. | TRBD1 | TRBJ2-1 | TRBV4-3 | TGCGCCAGCAGCCAAGTGTCGGTCGGGACAGCAAACAATGAGCAGTTCTTC | CASSQVSVGTANNEQFF
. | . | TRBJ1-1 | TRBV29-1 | TGCAGCGCCCGGGATCTCGAGAACACTGAAGCTTTCTTT | CSARDLENTEAFF
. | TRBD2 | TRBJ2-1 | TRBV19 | TGTGCCAGTAGTGGAACGGGGCTAGCGGCTTACAATGAGCAGTTCTTC | CASSGTGLAAYNEQFF
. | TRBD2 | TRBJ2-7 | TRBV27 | TGTGCCAGCAGTTTATCGGGAAGGGGAGGGTTCGAGCAGTACTTC | CASSLSGRGGFEQYF
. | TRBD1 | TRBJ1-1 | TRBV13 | TGTGCCAGCAGCTTAGACAGGGGGGACACTGAAGCTTTCTTT | CASSLDRGDTEAFF
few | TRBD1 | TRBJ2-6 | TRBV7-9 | TGTGCCAGCAGCGCAATGGCCGGGACAGAGAGCTCTGGGGCCAACGTCCTGACTTTC | CASSAMAGTESSGANVLTF
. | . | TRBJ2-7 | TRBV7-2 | TGTGCCAGCAGCTCTGGAGCGATCAGCGAGCAGTACTTC | CASSSGAISEQYF
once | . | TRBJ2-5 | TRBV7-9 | TGTGCCAGCAGCTTAGAGGCGGGGGCGGTGCAAGAGACCCAGTACTTC | CASSLEAGAVQETQYF
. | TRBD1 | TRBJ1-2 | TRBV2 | TGTGCCAGCAGGGGGACAGCAAACTATGGCTACACCTTC | CASRGTANYGYTF
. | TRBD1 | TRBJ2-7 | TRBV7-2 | TGTGCCAGCAGGCAAACAGGGGTCCCTTACGAGCAGTACTTC | CASRQTGVPYEQYF
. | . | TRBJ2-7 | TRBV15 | TGTGCCACCAGCAGGAGCACGGGGACCTACGAGCAGTACTTC | CATSRSTGTYEQYF
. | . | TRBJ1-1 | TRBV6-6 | TGTGCCAGCAGGATTACAGGGAATATTATTGAAGCTTTCTTT | CASRITGNIIEAFF
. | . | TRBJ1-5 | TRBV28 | TGTGCCAGCAGGTTTCTGTCTAGGGGAAGCAATCAGCCCCAGCATTTT | CASRFLSRGSNQPQHF
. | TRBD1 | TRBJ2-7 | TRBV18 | TGTGCCAGCTCACCTCTCCGGGACAGGCGATACGAGCAGTACTTC | CASSPLRDRRYEQYF
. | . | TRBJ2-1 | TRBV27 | TGTGCCAGCAGTTTCTTGGCACGAGGGGGCTCCTACAATGAGCAGTTCTTC | CASSFLARGGSYNEQFF
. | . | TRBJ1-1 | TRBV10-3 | TGTGCCATCAGTGAGTTGAGACAAGGCCTGGAAGCTTTCTTT | CAISELRQGLEAFF
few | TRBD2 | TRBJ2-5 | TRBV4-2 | TGTGCCAGCAGCCAGGTAACTAGCGGAGCCCAAGAGACCCAGTACTTC | CASSQVTSGAQETQYF
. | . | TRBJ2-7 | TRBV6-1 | TGTGCCAGCAGTGGCGGATACGAGCAGTACTTC | CASSGGYEQYF
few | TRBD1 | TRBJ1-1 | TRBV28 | TGTGCCAGCAGGCAGCAGGGGGTTGGCACTGAAGCTTTCTTT | CASRQQGVGTEAFF
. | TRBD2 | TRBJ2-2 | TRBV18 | TGTGCCAGCTCACCAGGACTAGCGGGGAACACCGGGGAGCTGTTTTTT | CASSPGLAGNTGELFF
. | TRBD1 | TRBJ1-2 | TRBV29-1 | TGCAGCGCTGGCGACAGGGCCGGTGGCTACCCCTTC | CSAGDRAGGYPF
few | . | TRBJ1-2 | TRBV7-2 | TGTGCCAGCAGCTTAGGCGGTTCTCAGAACTATGGCTACACCTTC | CASSLGGSQNYGYTF
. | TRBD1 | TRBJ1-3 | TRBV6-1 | TGTGCCAGCAGTGTTCAGGGGGGTTTCTCTGGAAACACCATATATTTT | CASSVQGGFSGNTIYF
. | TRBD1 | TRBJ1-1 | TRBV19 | TGTGCCAGTAGTAGGGGACAGGACCCCAGGAGTGCTTTCTTT | CASSRGQDPRSAFF
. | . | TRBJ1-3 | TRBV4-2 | TGTGCCAGCAGCCAAGTTGGGAGCTCTGGAAACACCATATATTTT | CASSQVGSSGNTIYF
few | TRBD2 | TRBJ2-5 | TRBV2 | TGTGCCACTAGGGAGACTAGCGGGGGTCAAGAGACCCAGTACTTC | CATRETSGGQETQYF
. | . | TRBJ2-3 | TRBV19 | TGTGCCAGTAGTATAAGGAGCGGTCTAGAAGGGGGTACGCAGTATTTT | CASSIRSGLEGGTQYF
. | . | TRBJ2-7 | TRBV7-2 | TGTGCCAGCAGTCCCACATGGGCTTGCGAGCAGTACTTC | CASSPTWACEQYF
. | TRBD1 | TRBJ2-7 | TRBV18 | TGTGCCAGCTCACCCAACAGGGGATCGTACGACGAGCAGTACTTC | CASSPNRGSYDEQYF
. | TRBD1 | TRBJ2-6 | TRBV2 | TGTGCCCGACAGGGGACTGGGGCCAACGTCCTGACTTTC | CARQGTGANVLTF
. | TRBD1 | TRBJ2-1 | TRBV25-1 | TGTGCCAGTCAAGACAGGGCCAACAATGAGCAGTTCTTC | CASQDRANNEQFF
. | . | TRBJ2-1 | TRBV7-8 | TGTGCCAGCAGCTTAGCAATGGCGGGGGCCTTCGATGAGCAGTTCTTC | CASSLAMAGAFDEQFF